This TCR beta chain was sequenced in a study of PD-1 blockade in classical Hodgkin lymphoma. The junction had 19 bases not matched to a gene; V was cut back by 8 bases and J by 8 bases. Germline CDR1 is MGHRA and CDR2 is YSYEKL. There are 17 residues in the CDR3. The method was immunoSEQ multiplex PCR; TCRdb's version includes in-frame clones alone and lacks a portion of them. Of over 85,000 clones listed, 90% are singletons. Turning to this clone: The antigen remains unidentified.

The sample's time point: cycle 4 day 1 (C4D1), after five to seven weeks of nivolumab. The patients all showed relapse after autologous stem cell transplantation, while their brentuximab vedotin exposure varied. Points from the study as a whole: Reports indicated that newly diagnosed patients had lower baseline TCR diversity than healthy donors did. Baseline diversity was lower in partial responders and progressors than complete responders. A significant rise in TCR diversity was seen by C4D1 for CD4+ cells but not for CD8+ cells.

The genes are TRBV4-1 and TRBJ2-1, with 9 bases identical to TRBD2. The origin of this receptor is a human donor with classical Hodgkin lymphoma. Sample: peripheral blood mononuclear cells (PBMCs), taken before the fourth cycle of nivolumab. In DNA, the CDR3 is TGCGCCAGCCGAAACGGGTCAGCGGGGGGCCCGTTGGATGAGCAGTTCTTC. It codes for CASRNGSAGGPLDEQFF.